Listed here are 32 T cell receptor beta chains from one sample, sequenced in a study of shared clonotypes between healthy human individuals. Clones were sequenced by immunoSEQ multiplex PCR, and TCRdb holds only the in-frame ones, with some missing. This sample yields hundreds of thousands of clones, of which roughly 96% are seen a single time; more than 0.085% belongs to the top ten. CD45RO negativity and positive selection for CCR7 defined naive CD8 cells, a population that excluded terminally differentiated effector memory CD45RA+ cells. The sequenced sample was naive CD8+ T cells sorted from blood. The receptors here all came from a woman in her 30s in good health.

This chain uses TRBV7-5 with TRBJ2-3. TRBV7-5 is a pseudogene locus. This CDR3 has 22 residues. In nucleotides, the CDR3 is TGTGTCAGAAGCTGCTCCGAACCGGGACGGATCCTCGACGAGTCCGACACAGATACGCAGTATTTT. Protein: CVRSCSEPGRILDESDTDTQYF.

The chain combines TRBV28 with TRBJ2-5; 7 positions agree with TRBD2. Trimming cost V 3 bases and J 5 bases; bases outside gene matches: 15. This CDR3 has 17 residues. Germline V gene sequence: CDR1 MDHEN, CDR2 SYDVKM. The CDR3 loop reads CASSFSSGYMGGETQYF. CDR3 nucleotide sequence: TGTGCCAGCAGTTTTAGTAGCGGGTATATGGGGGGGGAGACCCAGTACTTC.

This chain links TRBV28 with TRBJ2-7, with D tentatively TRBD1 (6 bases). V dropped 5 bases and J dropped 0 bases, with 17 bases sitting between them. The CDR3 has 16 residues. Germline values: CDR1 MDHEN, CDR2 SYDVKM. CDR3 sequence (DNA): TGTGCCAGCAGTGATCCCCCGGACAGCAGCTCCTACGAGCAGTACTTC. Its translation is CASSDPPDSSSYEQYF.

V is TRBV13 and J is TRBJ2-1; TRBD1 or TRBD2 may be the D gene (5 bases each). CDR3 length equals 14 residues. CDR1 and CDR2 from the germline V gene are PRHDT and FYEKMQ (reference sequence). Trimming removed 2 bases at V and 7 bases at J, with 12 bases between. The CDR3 sequence is CASSLPGRANEQFF. CDR3 in DNA: TGTGCCAGCAGCTTACCGGGACGGGCTAATGAGCAGTTCTTC. The whole variable domain, filled in from reference TRBV13 and TRBJ2-1, reads AAGVIQSPRHLIKEKRETATLKCYPIPRHDTVYWYQQGPGQDPQFLISFYEKMQSDKGSIPDRFSAQQFSDYHSELNMSSLELGDSALYFCASSLPGRANEQFFGPGTRLTVL.

The chain is built from TRBV5-5 and TRBJ2-5; 7 bases agree with TRBD1. Unmatched junction bases numbered 0, after V lost 3 bases and J lost 1 base. This CDR3 region has 13 residues. CDR1 and CDR2 from the germline V gene are SGHKS and YYEKEE (reference sequence). The CDR3 is CASSWDSQETQYF. CDR3 DNA sequence: TGTGCCAGCAGCTGGGACAGCCAAGAGACCCAGTACTTC.

V is TRBV9 and J is TRBJ2-1; D is ambiguous. V lost 3 bases, J lost 7 bases, and 11 bases lay in between. CDR3 length: 13 amino acids. Germline CDR1 SGDLS, CDR2 YYNGEE. Written as DNA, the CDR3 is TGTGCCAGCAGCGCCTGGATAGGGAATGAGCAGTTCTTC. It translates to CASSAWIGNEQFF.

V usage is TRBV10-3 and J usage is TRBJ1-1, with TRBD1 matching over 7 bases. Germline V gene sequence: CDR1 ENHRY, CDR2 SYGVKD. The CDR3 loop spans 13 amino acids. J was trimmed by 1 base and V by 4 bases; bases with no gene match: 0. CDR3 in DNA: TGTGCCATCAGTGGGACAGGGAACACTGAAGCTTTCTTT. Residues: CAISGTGNTEAFF.

V usage is TRBV4-1 and J usage is TRBJ1-2, with TRBD1 matching over 9 bases. Trimming took 0 bases from V and 8 from J; bases not matched to a gene: 7. From germline, CDR1 is MGHRA and CDR2 YSYEKL. CDR3 length: 15 residues. CDR3 in amino acids: CASSQDAGQGFGYTF. CDR3 sequence (DNA): TGCGCCAGCAGCCAAGATGCGGGACAGGGATTCGGCTACACCTTC.

The gene calls are TRBV6-5 and TRBJ1-3; a weak D match, TRBD1 (6 bases). Germline CDR1 is MNHEY and CDR2 is SVGAGI. The CDR3 is 15 amino acids. The V end lost 6 bases, the J end lost 3 bases, and 15 bases lay between the germline ends. CDR3: CASSSGGPFGNTIYF. CDR3 sequence (DNA): TGTGCCAGCAGCTCTGGGGGGCCGTTTGGAAACACCATATATTTT.

The rearrangement links TRBV21-1 to TRBJ2-3; the table's D call TRBD2 went unverified against the DNA. TRBV21-1 is marked as a pseudogene. The CDR3 has 18 residues. The CDR3 DNA reads as TGTGCCAGCAGCAAATCGGGACCTCGGCGGGAGGACACAGATACGCAGTATTTT. Translated, it gives CASSKSGPRREDTDTQYF.

The gene calls are TRBV28 and TRBJ2-7, with 11 nucleotides matching TRBD2. The CDR3 is made up of 18 amino acids. Germline CDR1 and CDR2: MDHEN and SYDVKM. V gave up 7 bases and J gave up 3 bases; unmatched junction bases: 17. The CDR3: CASTRAGLAGGGSYEQYF. The DNA for the CDR3 is TGTGCCAGCACTCGAGCTGGCCTAGCGGGAGGTGGTAGCTACGAGCAGTACTTC.

CDR3 sequence: CASTDGQGTVETQYF. The DNA of the CDR3 is TGTGCCAGCACTGACGGACAGGGGACGGTGGAGACCCAGTACTTC. The V and J genes are TRBV2 and TRBJ2-5; 9 nucleotides align to TRBD1. V gave up 7 bases and J gave up 5 bases; unmatched junction bases: 11. Germline-derived CDR1 and CDR2 are SNHLY and FYNNEI. CDR3 length equals 15 residues.

DNA of the CDR3: TGTGCCAGCAGCTTCCGGACAGGCTATGGCTACACCTTC. This codes for CASSFRTGYGYTF. The gene calls are TRBV9 and TRBJ1-2; 7 positions match TRBD1. With 4 bases clipped from V and 4 bases from J, the junction kept 4 bases outside the gene matches. CDR1 SGDLS and CDR2 YYNGEE come from the germline V gene. This CDR3 contains 13 residues.

The chain joins TRBV4-1 to TRBJ2-7; D not certain. This CDR3 region has 14 residues. Germline V CDR1 and CDR2: MGHRA, YSYEKL. V gave up 2 bases and J gave up 0 bases, with 8 bases separating them. CDR3 region: CASSQRQLSYEQYF. The CDR3 DNA follows: TGCGCCAGCAGCCAAAGGCAACTCTCCTACGAGCAGTACTTC.

This sequence joins TRBV28 and TRBJ1-1, with a weak D call TRBD1 (5 bases). The CDR3 consists of 15 residues. The V and J ends lost 3 bases and 1 base respectively, with 12 bases between them. Per germline, CDR1 MDHEN and CDR2 SYDVKM. This CDR3 reads CASSFPGLKNTEAFF. CDR3 DNA sequence: TGTGCCAGCAGTTTCCCGGGACTCAAGAACACTGAAGCTTTCTTT.

J is TRBJ1-2 and V is TRBV7-9, with D perhaps matching TRBD1 (6 bases). Between the trimmed V and J ends, which lost 4 bases and 3 bases, there was a span of 15 bases. CDR3 size: 15 residues. Germline values: CDR1 SEHNR, CDR2 FQNEAQ (reference sequence). CDR3 bases: TGTGCCAGCAGCTCCGCCTTGACAGGAGACTATGGCTACACCTTC. This sequence encodes CASSSALTGDYGYTF.

V usage is TRBV10-3 and J usage is TRBJ2-3; no clear D. V lost 4 bases and J lost 1, with 12 bases in between. Germline V gene data show CDR1 as ENHRY and CDR2 as SYGVKD. The CDR3 covers 15 residues. CDR3 residues: CAISVGDRGTDTQYF. The CDR3, as DNA: TGTGCCATCAGTGTCGGCGACCGGGGCACAGATACGCAGTATTTT.

This rearrangement joins TRBV2 to TRBJ1-4; a possible D gene is TRBD1 (5 bases). CDR1 and CDR2 from the germline V gene are SNHLY and FYNNEI. The CDR3 contains 15 residues. The germline V and J ends were trimmed by 8 bases and 4 bases, with 17 bases remaining between them. CDR3 region: CASRWGGGVNEKLFF. The CDR3 DNA reads as TGTGCCAGCCGGTGGGGCGGGGGGGTTAATGAAAAACTGTTTTTT.

This rearrangement joins TRBV7-9 to TRBJ2-7; 10 bases line up with TRBD1. V gave up 6 bases and J gave up 5 bases; unmatched junction bases: 10. This CDR3 is built from 15 residues. Germline CDR1 SEHNR, CDR2 FQNEAQ (reference sequence). In DNA form, the CDR3 reads TGTGCCAGCAGTTTCACGACAGGGGGCAAAAACGAGCAGTACTTC. It codes for CASSFTTGGKNEQYF.

The rearrangement links TRBV7-9 to TRBJ1-1; TRBD1 is a possible D gene (5 bases). This CDR3 is 13 amino acids long. Looked up from germline, CDR1 is SEHNR and CDR2 is FQNEAQ (reference sequence). V was clipped by 5 bases and J by 7 bases, with 14 bases between them. CDR3 DNA: TGTGCCAGCAGCCCCTACGGGGGGAGTGAAGCTTTCTTT. Translation: CASSPYGGSEAFF.

As regards this clone: The same CDR3 also results from other DNA sequences found in this sample. This chain joins TRBV11-2 and TRBJ2-7, with D tentatively TRBD2 (6 bases). Between the trimmed V and J ends, which lost 5 bases and 1 base, there was a span of 9 bases. Germline CDR1 reads SGHAT; CDR2 reads FQNNGV. The CDR3 has 13 amino acids. CDR3 nucleotide sequence: TGTGCCAGCAGCCTCGGGACTTCCTACGAGCAGTACTTC. Translated: CASSLGTSYEQYF.

Comment on this clone: This specimen includes other DNA sequences encoding the same CDR3. This chain links TRBV9 with TRBJ1-5; no reliable D call. V lost 0 bases and J 4 bases, leaving 5 bases between the germline ends. Germline V CDR1 and CDR2: SGDLS, YYNGEE. The CDR3 sequence is 13 residues long. The CDR3 reads CASSVAGNQPQHF. The DNA of the CDR3 is TGTGCCAGCAGCGTAGCTGGAAATCAGCCCCAGCATTTT.

The gene calls are TRBV6-5 and TRBJ2-7; 11 bases match TRBD2. V dropped 5 bases and J dropped 3; count of bases not matched to a gene: 3. CDR3 length equals 14 residues. CDR1 and CDR2 (germline): MNHEY, SVGAGI. CDR3 amino acids: CASSDLAGGYEQYF. The CDR3 DNA reads as TGTGCCAGCAGTGACCTAGCGGGAGGCTACGAGCAGTACTTC.

In its sample, this clone was seen once. The CDR3 nucleotides are TGTGCCAGCAGCTCGGGGACAGGGGTTTCCTACGAGCAGTACTTC. Translation: CASSSGTGVSYEQYF. This sequence joins TRBV7-6 and TRBJ2-7; 10 bases agree with TRBD1. V lost 4 bases to trimming and J lost 1 base; unmatched junction nucleotides: 4. The CDR3 has 15 residues. Germline assignment: CDR1 SGHVS and CDR2 FNYEAQ.

The V gene is TRBV7-9, the J gene TRBJ2-1; possibly TRBD2 for D (5 bases). This CDR3 is 15 amino acids long. CDR1 and CDR2 (germline): SEHNR, FQNEAQ (reference sequence). V was trimmed by 1 base and J by 0 bases, leaving 7 bases between them. The CDR3: CASSLGTRSYNEQFF. The CDR3 nucleotides read TGTGCCAGCAGCTTAGGGACTCGCTCCTACAATGAGCAGTTCTTC.

The rearrangement joins TRBV4-2 to TRBJ2-6; D remains ambiguous. V was cut by 0 bases and J by 0 bases, with 9 bases left in between. This CDR3 spans 17 amino acids. Looked up from germline, CDR1 is LGHNA and CDR2 is YNFKEQ. CDR3 residues: CASSQDGHRSGANVLTF. CDR3 coding DNA: TGTGCCAGCAGCCAAGACGGGCACCGCTCTGGGGCCAACGTCCTGACTTTC.

The chain recombines TRBV5-6 with TRBJ2-2; no definite D call. This CDR3 has 14 amino acids. V was trimmed by 2 bases and J by 3 bases, leaving 8 bases between them. Germline V gene lookup returns CDR1 SGHDT and CDR2 YYEEEE. The CDR3 protein is CASSFGSDTGELFF. CDR3 coding DNA: TGTGCCAGCAGCTTCGGATCCGACACCGGGGAGCTGTTTTTT. Based on the CDR3 plus reference TRBV5-6 and TRBJ2-2, the full variable domain is DAGVTQSPTHLIKTRGQQVTLRCSPKSGHDTVSWYQQALGQGPQFIFQYYEEEERQRGNFPDRFSGHQFPNYSSELNVNALLLGDSALYLCASSFGSDTGELFFGEGSRLTVL.

The chain employs TRBV13 and TRBJ2-1; 13 bases match TRBD2. Germline loops: CDR1 PRHDT, CDR2 FYEKMQ (reference sequence). The J segment lost 5 bases and the V segment lost 5 bases, leaving 9 bases of the junction unmatched. This CDR3 spans 17 amino acids. The CDR3, as DNA: TGTGCCAGCAGCCCATGGACTAGCGGGAGTGGACACAATGAGCAGTTCTTC. This codes for CASSPWTSGSGHNEQFF.

J is TRBJ1-2 and V is TRBV5-1; the D gene is possibly TRBD1 (5 bases). The CDR3 has 13 residues. Germline-derived CDR1 and CDR2 are SGHRS and YFSETQ. V was pared by 6 bases and J by 3 bases, with 12 bases between. CDR3 sequence reads: CASKGEGYYGYTF. The CDR3 DNA sequence: TGCGCCAGCAAAGGGGAGGGCTACTATGGCTACACCTTC.

V is TRBV7-2 and J is TRBJ2-1; D unclear. Per germline, CDR1 SGHTA and CDR2 FQGNSA. Trimming took 5 bases from V and 0 from J, leaving 14 bases between them. This CDR3 is built from 16 residues. The CDR3 loop is CASSPNDRRSYNEQFF. In DNA form, the CDR3 reads TGTGCCAGCAGCCCAAACGACCGACGCTCCTACAATGAGCAGTTCTTC.

The chain joins TRBV5-1 to TRBJ2-3, with a weak D call TRBD1 (6 bases). Germline values: CDR1 SGHRS, CDR2 YFSETQ. CDR3 length: 12 residues. The V and J ends lost 4 bases and 6 bases respectively, with 9 bases between them. CDR3 protein: CASSVQGDTQYF. CDR3 DNA sequence: TGCGCCAGCAGCGTGCAGGGGGATACGCAGTATTTT.

The rearrangement joins TRBV7-9 to TRBJ2-5; 8 bases are a match to TRBD1. The J call may be in error: the DNA end matches TRBJ2-7 better. The CDR3 has 16 residues. Looked up from germline, CDR1 is SEHNR and CDR2 is FQNEAQ (reference sequence). The CDR3 protein is CASSSPPGQAGHEQYF. In DNA, the CDR3 is TGTGCCAGCAGCTCCCCCCCGGGACAGGCGGGTCACGAGCAGTACTTC.